This T cell receptor (beta chain) was retrieved from a study of OX40 agonist ivuxolimab in advanced cancers. Across the study: The dose-escalation cohort was around 83% male, with a mean age of about 60 years, ranging roughly 20 to 90. Patients with prior anti-PD-1, anti-PD-L1 or anti-CTLA-4 therapy were eligible; 40% had some.

To note about this clone: Its antigen is undetermined.

Germline V gives CDR1 WSHSY, CDR2 SAAADI. CDR3 length: 12 residues. Trimming cost V 7 bases and J 5 bases, with 12 bases left between them. Study-wide results and limits: Determination of antigen specificity was not performed for the expanded peripheral T cells. Circulating CD4+ and CD8+ T cells showed clonal expansion by week 6 at 0.1 to 3.0 mg/kg.

Using immunoSEQ multiplex PCR, the repertoire was profiled, and TCRdb retains in-frame clones only, with some absent. The sample contains 38,000 or so clones, 80% to 90% of which appear only once. Sequenced here: CD4+ or CD8+ T cells sorted from blood, sampled in a trial of the OX40 agonist ivuxolimab. This sequence joins TRBV10-2 and TRBJ2-7, with a possible D match to TRBD2 (6 bases). This TCR was recovered from an adult with an advanced solid tumor such as melanoma, head and neck, liver or kidney cancer. This chain's CDR3 is CASMEGGHEQYF. CDR3 DNA: TGCGCCAGCATGGAGGGCGGTCACGAGCAGTACTTC.